The 29 T cell receptor beta chains reported below all come from one sample, sequenced in a study of shared clonotypes between healthy human individuals. Using immunoSEQ multiplex PCR, the repertoire was profiled, and TCRdb retains in-frame clones only, with some absent. The repertoire holds around 550,000 clones, with 85% to 95% as singletons. CD8 cells classed as naive were CD45RO-negative and positively selected for CCR7, excluding terminally differentiated effector memory CD45RA+ cells. Sequenced sample: naive CD8+ T cells sorted from blood. These receptors all stem from a woman aged 30 to 39 in good health.

The genes are TRBV28 and TRBJ1-2; weak D call: TRBD1 (5 bases). The CDR3 length is 21 residues. Per the germline V gene, CDR1 is MDHEN and CDR2 is SYDVKM. Deletions cut 3 bases from V and 0 bases from J, with 29 bases between. CDR3 coding DNA: TGTGCCAGCAGTTTTTTCTGGTTACGAGCCCGGACAAGAACCTCTAACTATGGCTACACCTTC. It yields the protein CASSFFWLRARTRTSNYGYTF.

The CDR3 nucleotides are TGCGCCAGCAGCCCGGACCGACAGGGGGGCTACGAGCAGTACTTC. It encodes CASSPDRQGGYEQYF. This rearrangement joins TRBV5-1 to TRBJ2-7, with TRBD1 matching 9 bases. V gave up 4 bases and J gave up 3 bases; unmatched junction bases: 8. CDR1 is SGHRS, CDR2 YFSETQ, per germline. The CDR3 is 15 residues long.

V and J are TRBV7-6 and TRBJ2-3; 11 bases are shared with TRBD2. The CDR3 length is 15 residues. V shed 7 bases and J 2 bases; nucleotides not matched to a gene: 5. In germline, CDR1 is SGHVS, CDR2 FNYEAQ. For the CDR3, the DNA is TGTGCCAGCAAGTTAGCGGGAGGGCCCACAGATACGCAGTATTTT. Encoded protein: CASKLAGGPTDTQYF.

The rearrangement uses TRBV28 and TRBJ2-5; 10 nucleotides line up with TRBD2. Germline V CDR1 and CDR2: MDHEN, SYDVKM. J lost 3 bases, V lost 8 bases, and 6 bases had no gene match. This CDR3 spans 14 amino acids. CDR3 coding DNA: TGTGCCAGCGGCGCCCTAGCGGGAGAAGAGACCCAGTACTTC. Its protein product is CASGALAGEETQYF.

The chain links TRBV13 to TRBJ2-1; D call uncertain. The CDR3 loop spans 15 amino acids. V shed 1 base and J shed 6 bases, with 13 bases lying between them. CDR1 is PRHDT and CDR2 is FYEKMQ in the germline V gene (reference sequence). CDR3 sequence (DNA): TGTGCCAGCAGCTTAGAGGTTCCATGGGGCAATGAGCAGTTCTTC. This translates into CASSLEVPWGNEQFF.

The chain carries TRBV9 and TRBJ2-3; 8 nucleotides agree with TRBD2. CDR3 length: 16 residues. CDR1 SGDLS and CDR2 YYNGEE come from the germline V gene. After removal of 0 bases from V and 3 bases from J, the junction contained 6 bases not matched to a gene. CDR3 residues: CASSVATGTSTDTQYF. As DNA, the CDR3 is TGTGCCAGCAGCGTAGCTACTGGGACTAGTACAGATACGCAGTATTTT.

This rearrangement joins TRBV28 to TRBJ1-1; no clear D gene. Trimming removed 3 bases at V and 5 bases at J, with 13 bases between. Germline loops: CDR1 MDHEN, CDR2 SYDVKM. CDR3 size: 14 residues. CDR3 sequence: CASSFILRVTEAFF. The DNA of the CDR3 is TGTGCCAGCAGTTTCATCTTAAGGGTTACTGAAGCTTTCTTT.

The V and J genes are TRBV13 and TRBJ2-7; maybe TRBD2 (6 bases). V dropped 2 bases and J dropped 12 bases, with 23 bases sitting between them. Germline lookup yields CDR1 PRHDT and CDR2 FYEKMQ (reference sequence). The CDR3 runs 15 residues. The DNA of the CDR3 is TGTGCCAGCAGCTTACAGGAGGGACTCCTCCTTTCGCGGTACTTC. This codes for CASSLQEGLLLSRYF. Full variable domain (rest looked up from reference TRBV13 and TRBJ2-7): AAGVIQSPRHLIKEKRETATLKCYPIPRHDTVYWYQQGPGQDPQFLISFYEKMQSDKGSIPDRFSAQQFSDYHSELNMSSLELGDSALYFCASSLQEGLLLSRYFGPGTRLTVT.

The J gene is TRBJ2-1, the V gene TRBV7-8; D is unresolved. Germline values: CDR1 SGHVS, CDR2 FQNEAQ. Trimming stripped 5 bases from V and 0 bases from J, with 20 bases between. The CDR3 length is 18 residues. The DNA for the CDR3 is TGTGCCAGCAGCCCTGGTATAGGACGCCTTAGCTCCTACAATGAGCAGTTCTTC. It translates to CASSPGIGRLSSYNEQFF.

V and J are TRBV28 and TRBJ1-1; 7 bases map to TRBD1. The V gene end was trimmed by 6 bases and the J gene end by 4 bases; junction bases not matched to a gene: 8. Germline-derived CDR1 and CDR2 are MDHEN and SYDVKM. CDR3 size: 14 residues. The CDR3 sequence: CASSLPGGFTEAFF. The CDR3 bases are TGTGCCAGCAGCCTTCCAGGGGGTTTCACTGAAGCTTTCTTT.

The gene calls are TRBV6-9 and TRBJ1-4, with D perhaps matching TRBD1 (5 bases). The CDR3 has 16 residues. V shed 1 base and J shed 7 bases, with 16 bases lying between them. From germline, CDR1 is MNHGY and CDR2 SVAAGI. The DNA of the CDR3 is TGTGCCAGCAGTTATTGTGTCCCGCAGGGCCGTGAAAAACTGTTTTTT. Encoded protein: CASSYCVPQGREKLFF.

The V call is TRBV4-1, the J call TRBJ1-5, with D tentatively TRBD1 (6 bases). Germline values: CDR1 MGHRA, CDR2 YSYEKL. The CDR3 loop spans 15 amino acids. V was shortened by 0 bases and J by 4 bases, with 10 bases between the two germline ends. In nucleotides, the CDR3 is TGCGCCAGCAGCCAAGATTACAGGGATAATCAGCCCCAGCATTTT. It encodes CASSQDYRDNQPQHF.

J is TRBJ1-6 and V is TRBV28; the D gene is possibly TRBD1 (6 bases). The CDR3 runs to 15 residues. Trimming left V 7 bases short and J 5 bases short, with 15 bases between. From germline, CDR1 is MDHEN and CDR2 SYDVKM. The CDR3 loop reads CASNPSDSHNSPLHF. DNA of the CDR3: TGTGCCAGCAACCCCTCGGACAGTCATAATTCACCCCTCCACTTT.

The rearrangement links TRBV5-1 to TRBJ2-7; no reliable D call. CDR3 length: 14 residues. V gave up 3 bases and J gave up 4 bases, with 14 bases separating them. Germline lookup yields CDR1 SGHRS and CDR2 YFSETQ. The CDR3 DNA is TGCGCCAGCAGCTGGACCGGGCCCGCTTACGAGCAGTACTTC. This sequence encodes CASSWTGPAYEQYF.

This clone has only one observation. The rearrangement links TRBV4-2 to TRBJ2-7, with unresolved D. The CDR3 runs to 13 residues. V was shortened by 0 bases and J by 3 bases, with 6 bases between the two germline ends. CDR1 is LGHNA and CDR2 is YNFKEQ in the germline V gene. The CDR3 here is CASSQDLFYEQYF. The CDR3 region has the DNA TGTGCCAGCAGCCAAGATTTATTCTACGAGCAGTACTTC.

The V call is TRBV27, the J call TRBJ1-4, with D possibly matching TRBD1 (5 bases). Germline CDR1 and CDR2: MNHEY and SMNVEV (reference sequence). The CDR3 is made up of 14 amino acids. Trimming shortened V by 5 bases and J by 6 bases, and 13 bases separated the two germline ends. Written as DNA, the CDR3 is TGTGCCAGCAGTATAACCGGACAACATGAAAAACTGTTTTTT. Translation: CASSITGQHEKLFF.

J is TRBJ2-6 and V is TRBV15, with D unresolved. Germline assignment: CDR1 LNHNV and CDR2 YYDKDF (reference sequence). V was cut by 3 bases and J by 0 bases, with 9 bases left in between. The CDR3 spans 16 residues. CDR3 nucleotide sequence: TGTGCCACCAGCAGGGGCCTCTACTCTGGGGCCAACGTCCTGACTTTC. Residues: CATSRGLYSGANVLTF.

The chain recombines TRBV18 with TRBJ1-1; tentative D call: TRBD1 (6 bases). This CDR3 contains 19 residues. The V end lost 3 bases, the J end lost 2 bases, and 25 bases lay between the germline ends. Germline loops: CDR1 KGHSH, CDR2 LQKENI. CDR3 nucleotides: TGTGCCAGCTCACCCGCTAAGGGGGGGCAGAGTATAGGAAACACTGAAGCTTTCTTT. This sequence encodes CASSPAKGGQSIGNTEAFF.

The chain combines TRBV27 with TRBJ2-7, with a weak D call TRBD1 (7 bases). The CDR3 covers 12 residues. Per the germline V gene, CDR1 is MNHEY and CDR2 is SMNVEV (reference sequence). V gave up 6 bases and J gave up 4 bases, with 10 bases separating them. The CDR3 bases are TGTGCCAGCAGGACAGGGAGGTACGAGCAGTACTTC. Amino acids: CASRTGRYEQYF.

V and J are TRBV27 and TRBJ1-6; D remains unclear. CDR1 MNHEY and CDR2 SMNVEV come from the germline V gene (reference sequence). The CDR3 extends over 12 amino acids. Deletions cut 3 bases from V and 7 bases from J, with 4 bases between. CDR3 sequence (DNA): TGTGCCAGCAGTTTTCCGAATTCACCCCTCCACTTT. This encodes CASSFPNSPLHF.

The CDR3 coding sequence is TGTGCCAGCAGTGGCGACACAGGGAAGGGGGCCAACGTCCTGACTTTC. It encodes CASSGDTGKGANVLTF. The V and J genes are TRBV2 and TRBJ2-6; perhaps TRBD1 as D (6 bases). Germline V gene lookup returns CDR1 SNHLY and CDR2 FYNNEI. Deletions cut 4 bases from V and 4 bases from J, with 14 bases between. CDR3 length: 16 residues.

V is TRBV5-1 and J is TRBJ2-7; possible D gene TRBD1, 5 bases. The CDR3 loop spans 14 amino acids. V was clipped by 0 bases and J by 6 bases, with 13 bases between them. From germline, CDR1 is SGHRS and CDR2 YFSETQ. In DNA, the CDR3 is TGCGCCAGCAGCTTGGGGTCCCAGGGTGGCGAGCAGTACTTC. Its translation is CASSLGSQGGEQYF. The complete variable domain, with remaining parts taken from reference TRBV5-1 and TRBJ2-7, reads KAGVTQTPRYLIKTRGQQVTLSCSPISGHRSVSWYQQTPGQGLQFLFEYFSETQRNKGNFPGRFSGRQFSNSRSEMNVSTLELGDSALYLCASSLGSQGGEQYFGPGTRLTVT.

This chain uses TRBV10-3 with TRBJ2-5, with D uncertain. Germline CDR1 and CDR2: ENHRY and SYGVKD. The CDR3 length is 12 residues. The ends were cut back, 2 bases at V and 2 bases at J, with 3 bases in the middle. CDR3 sequence: CAISELQETQYF. CDR3 coding DNA: TGTGCCATCAGTGAGCTTCAAGAGACCCAGTACTTC.

V usage is TRBV7-6 and J usage is TRBJ2-6; the match to TRBD1 covers 7 bases. V lost 3 bases to trimming and J lost 1 base; unmatched junction nucleotides: 12. The V gene's germline CDR1 is SGHVS and CDR2 FNYEAQ. The CDR3 is 19 residues long. The CDR3 DNA reads as TGTGCCAGCAGCTTTAACAAGGGGGCTGTAGAATCTGGGGCCAACGTCCTGACTTTC. Encoded protein: CASSFNKGAVESGANVLTF.

The chain carries TRBV27 and TRBJ2-7, with D possibly being TRBD1 (6 bases). CDR1 is MNHEY and CDR2 is SMNVEV in the germline V gene (reference sequence). CDR3 size: 14 residues. V gave up 4 bases and J gave up 2 bases, with 12 bases separating them. Here the CDR3 DNA reads TGTGCCAGCAGTTCGACAGGAATCGCCTACGAGCAGTACTTC. Encoded protein: CASSSTGIAYEQYF.

The chain has TRBV2 and TRBJ2-5; TRBD2 matches at 14 bases. Germline V gives CDR1 SNHLY, CDR2 FYNNEI. The ends lost 0 bases at V and 2 bases at J; junction bases unmatched: 5. The CDR3 totals 18 residues. The CDR3 loop reads CASSEAGLAGGYQETQYF. The CDR3 DNA reads as TGTGCCAGCAGTGAAGCTGGACTAGCGGGAGGTTATCAAGAGACCCAGTACTTC.

This chain connects TRBV15 to TRBJ2-7; 7 nucleotides line up with TRBD1. CDR3 length: 15 residues. The V gene's germline CDR1 is LNHNV and CDR2 YYDKDF (reference sequence). V gave up 3 bases and J gave up 2 bases; unmatched junction bases: 7. CDR3 residues: CATSSANRGPYEQYF. Written as DNA, the CDR3 is TGTGCCACCAGCAGTGCAAACAGGGGACCCTACGAGCAGTACTTC.

This clone was picked up one time. This sequence joins TRBV5-8 and TRBJ1-5; a weak D match, TRBD1 (5 bases). Germline loops: CDR1 SGHTS, CDR2 YDEGEE. The CDR3 spans 14 residues. Between the trimmed V and J ends, which lost 4 bases and 0 bases, there was a span of 8 bases. In nucleotides, the CDR3 is TGTGCCAGCAGCATTGGACATAGCAATCAGCCCCAGCATTTT. Amino acid sequence: CASSIGHSNQPQHF.

The chain links TRBV7-9 to TRBJ1-2, with TRBD1 identical over 9 bases. V dropped 5 bases and J dropped 7; count of bases not matched to a gene: 11. The length of the CDR3 is 15 residues. The germline V gene has CDR1 SEHNR and CDR2 FQNEAQ (reference sequence). The chain's CDR3 is CASSPGAGQGSGYTF. In nucleotides, the CDR3 is TGTGCCAGCAGCCCTGGAGCCGGACAGGGGAGTGGCTACACCTTC. The whole variable domain, filled in from reference TRBV7-9 and TRBJ1-2, reads DTGVSQNPRHKITKRGQNVTFRCDPISEHNRLYWYRQTLGQGPEFLTYFQNEAQLEKSRLLSDRFSAERPKGSFSTLEIQRTEQGDSAMYLCASSPGAGQGSGYTFGSGTRLTVV.